Described below is a single T cell receptor (beta chain) sequence and its context. Antigen specificity is unknown. This sample is part of a study of beta chain features in type 1 diabetes. Expressed TCRB transcripts were sequenced after all isolated RNA was converted to cDNA. Approximately 3.6 million reads per sample were averaged for naive, central memory and regulatory samples. The protocol was immunoSEQ multiplex PCR, while the TCRdb copy is restricted to in-frame clones and leaves out a portion. This sample yields 430,000 or so clones, of which around 10% are seen a single time; about 0.045% belongs to the top ten. Study observations and caveats: High TCR expression in some cells could lead to their over-representation in cDNA sequencing.

Germline V CDR1 and CDR2: SQVTM, ANQGSEA. The CDR3 totals 14 residues. Trimming at V came to 4 bases and at J to 5 bases, leaving 11 bases not matched to a gene. Cells sorted by CD45RO/CCR7/CD25/CD127/CD95/CD27 comprised CD4+ naive, central memory, regulatory and stem cell-like memory cells. This clonotype was sampled from a woman under 30 in good health. J is TRBJ2-7 and V is TRBV29-1; TRBD2 matches at 7 bases. The sequenced sample was naive CD4+ T cells from blood. CDR3 region: CSVASGRSNHEQYF. The CDR3 nucleotides are TGCAGCGTTGCGTCCGGGAGGTCCAACCACGAGCAGTACTTC.